This T cell receptor beta chain was observed in a study of cytomegalovirus exposure and HLA in healthy donors. Germline CDR1 MNHEY, CDR2 SVGAGI. The CDR3 covers 15 residues. J lost 6 bases, V lost 5 bases, and 9 bases had no gene match. The PCR made use of 60 Vbeta and 13 Jbeta primers. Only in-frame clones appear in the TCRdb table, and some are missing; sequencing was by immunoSEQ multiplex PCR. Found here are around 210,000 clones, around 75% of them singletons; the top ten hold approximately 0.4%. The receptor comes from a male donor in good health and CMV-seropositive. The J gene is TRBJ2-2, the V gene TRBV6-5, with 7 bases fitting TRBD2. Sequencing was carried out using PBMCs. CDR3 nucleotide sequence: TGTGCCAGCAGTAGACCCGAAGGGAGGGCCGGGGAGCTGTTTTTT. It is translated as CASSRPEGRAGELFF.